This T cell receptor beta chain was profiled in a study of cytotoxic CD8 clonotypes in ibrutinib-treated CLL. Findings and caveats of the study: The study found baseline clonality above age-matched healthy donors, tracking circulating CD8+ T-cell counts.

To note about this clone: The antigen is not known.

CDR3 size: 16 residues. Germline loops: CDR1 SGDLS, CDR2 YYNGEE. The germline V and J ends were trimmed by 4 bases and 4 bases, with 21 bases remaining between them. Libraries were prepared by immunoSEQ multiplex PCR; TCRdb keeps only in-frame clonotypes and omits some of them. The sample lists hundreds of thousands of clones; over 60% were seen once. This rearrangement joins TRBV9 to TRBJ2-7; maybe TRBD1 (6 bases). Sequences were derived from PBMCs, sampled after 36 months of ibrutinib treatment. This clonotype was obtained from a human donor with chronic lymphocytic leukemia. The CDR3: CASSYGQSSRLYEQYF. In DNA, the CDR3 is TGTGCCAGCAGCTACGGACAGAGCTCTCGACTGTACGAGCAGTACTTC.